One and the same sample provided the 24 T cell receptor beta chains below, sequenced in a study of blood T cells in healthy people across ages. Sample-barcoded 5' priming and a J-beta primer mix drove a second PCR of roughly 6 to 12 cycles. TCRdb reanalysed the 5' RACE reads using MiXCR and keeps one entry per CDR3 protein. There are about 650,000 distinct CDR3 sequences in the sample; about 51% occur only once, and approximately 12% lies in the top ten. Sequencing input: blood. The receptors here all came from a woman of 80 years or more in good health.

The chain is built from TRBV6-5 and TRBJ2-5, with 7 bases identical to TRBD1. The last part of the DNA fits TRBJ2-7 better; the J call may be wrong. In germline, CDR1 is MNHEY, CDR2 SVGAGI. The CDR3 has 13 residues. In nucleotides, the CDR3 is TGTGCCAGCAGTTTCGAACAGGGGTACGAGCAGTACTTC. The encoded protein is CASSFEQGYEQYF.

This chain uses TRBV10-3 with TRBJ1-1; 9 nucleotides match TRBD1. This CDR3 spans 13 amino acids. The trim removed 2 bases at V and 8 bases at J, leaving 3 bases unmatched. Per the germline V gene, CDR1 is ENHRY and CDR2 is SYGVKD. In DNA, the CDR3 is TGTGCCATCAGTGAGGGACAGGGGTCGGAAGCTTTCTTT. Translated: CAISEGQGSEAFF.

Details on this clonotype: This sequence may be a read error, since a much larger clone differs from it by one base. CDR3 sequence (DNA): TGTGCCATCAAAAGCAGTGTAGGACAGTACTTC. Protein sequence: CAIKSSVGQYF. This chain uses TRBV10-3 with TRBJ2-4; D gene unclear. V shed 7 bases and J shed 13 bases, with 14 bases lying between them. The CDR3 covers 11 residues. The V gene's germline CDR1 is ENHRY and CDR2 SYGVKD.

This clonotype came up a few times. The chain combines TRBV28 with TRBJ1-5; D is perhaps TRBD1 (5 bases). Trimming took 7 bases from V and 0 from J, leaving 13 bases between them. This CDR3 is 15 amino acids long. Germline V gene lookup returns CDR1 MDHEN and CDR2 SYDVKM. The CDR3 DNA follows: TGTGCCAGCACCCCGGACACCCTTAGCAATCAGCCCCAGCATTTT. Translation gives CASTPDTLSNQPQHF.

As for this clonotype: A much larger clone is a single base away; this may be a read error. The chain uses TRBV5-1 and TRBJ2-5; 8 nucleotides align to TRBD2. The V and J ends lost 4 bases and 5 bases, in that order; junction bases with no gene match: 13. CDR1 and CDR2 (germline): SGHRS, YFSETQ. The CDR3 runs 16 residues. CDR3 nucleotides: TGCGCCAGCAGCCGGACCGGACGAGCGGGAGTCGAGACCCAGTACTTC. Protein sequence: CASSRTGRAGVETQYF.

This clonotype was seen many times. The CDR3 spells CSVEGSGGTDTQYF. CDR3 nucleotides: TGCAGCGTTGAGGGGAGCGGTGGCACAGATACGCAGTATTTT. This chain links TRBV29-1 with TRBJ2-3; D possibly corresponds to TRBD2 (5 bases). The CDR3 loop spans 14 amino acids. Trimming removed 3 bases from V and 1 base from J, with 11 bases in between. The germline V gene has CDR1 SQVTM and CDR2 ANQGSEA.

This clonotype was picked up many times. V usage is TRBV6-5 and J usage is TRBJ1-5; the match to TRBD1 covers 7 bases. The CDR3 extends over 15 amino acids. The V gene's germline CDR1 is MNHEY and CDR2 SVGAGI. V lost 6 bases to trimming and J lost 0 bases; unmatched junction nucleotides: 5. CDR3: CASREGQLSNQPQHF. CDR3 DNA sequence: TGTGCCAGCAGGGAGGGACAGCTTAGCAATCAGCCCCAGCATTTT.

This clonotype appeared many times. The chain joins TRBV25-1 to TRBJ2-1; 10 nucleotides agree with TRBD2. The CDR3 loop spans 12 amino acids. With 8 bases clipped from V and 8 bases from J, the junction kept 3 bases outside the gene matches. Germline CDR1 and CDR2: MGHDK and SYGVNS. The CDR3 DNA reads TGTGCCAGCGGGCTAGCGGGGGATGAGCAGTTCTTC. Translated, it gives CASGLAGDEQFF.

V is TRBV7-2 and J is TRBJ2-3; D is unclear. Germline lookup yields CDR1 SGHTA and CDR2 FQGNSA. The CDR3 covers 14 residues. The V and J ends lost 5 bases and 0 bases respectively, with 9 bases between them. CDR3 DNA: TGTGCCAGCAGCCAATCCCGGAGCACAGATACGCAGTATTTT. This sequence encodes CASSQSRSTDTQYF.

The genes are TRBV10-3 and TRBJ1-1; weak D call: TRBD1 (6 bases). Germline V CDR1 and CDR2: ENHRY, SYGVKD. The CDR3 runs 14 residues. Trimming pared 4 bases from V and 5 bases from J, leaving 14 bases between. The CDR3 spells CAISVKGGETEAFF. DNA of the CDR3: TGTGCCATCAGTGTAAAAGGGGGAGAAACTGAAGCTTTCTTT.

This clonotype has ten or more counts. The chain has TRBV12-3 or TRBV12-4 and TRBJ1-5; 9 bases align to TRBD1. With V trimmed by 6 bases and J by 2 bases, 5 bases remained unmatched. This CDR3 has 15 residues. CDR3 nucleotide sequence: TGTGCCAGCAGGACACAGGGGGCTGGCAATCAGCCCCAGCATTTT. Translation: CASRTQGAGNQPQHF.

This chain links TRBV20-1 with TRBJ2-5, with D unclear. The CDR3 has 11 residues. The germline gives CDR1 DFQATT, CDR2 SNEGSKA (reference sequence). Trimming cost V 6 bases and J 2 bases, with 7 bases left between them. The CDR3 nucleotides are TGCAGTGCCCAGGAACAAGAGACCCAGTACTTC. Translation gives CSAQEQETQYF.

This chain links TRBV20-1 with TRBJ2-3; perhaps TRBD1 as D (5 bases). CDR1 and CDR2 from the germline V gene are DFQATT and SNEGSKA (reference sequence). The length of the CDR3 is 14 residues. The V gene lost 2 bases and the J gene lost 0 bases, with 9 bases spanning the gap. The CDR3, as DNA: TGCAGTGCTAGAAGACAGCCTAGCACAGATACGCAGTATTTT. Residues: CSARRQPSTDTQYF.

CDR3 DNA sequence: TGTGCCAGCAGCCTCGACAGGGGTTACACTGAAGCTTTCTTT. It specifies CASSLDRGYTEAFF. V gene TRBV3-1 combines with J gene TRBJ1-1; 8 bases match TRBD1. Trimming cost V 4 bases and J 3 bases; bases outside gene matches: 4. Germline V gene sequence: CDR1 LGHDT, CDR2 YNNKEL (reference sequence). The length of the CDR3 is 14 residues.

This rearrangement joins TRBV7-2 to TRBJ2-1, with TRBD2 matching over 15 bases. This CDR3 is 19 amino acids long. CDR1 is SGHTA, CDR2 FQGNSA, per germline. V trimming: 7 bases; J trimming: 8 bases; junction bases outside the gene matches: 18. Here the CDR3 DNA reads TGTGCCAGCAACAAGGGGACTAGCGGGGGGACGACTTCTATATATGAGCAGTTCTTC. As protein: CASNKGTSGGTTSIYEQFF.

This clonotype was seen at least ten times. V usage is TRBV7-2 and J usage is TRBJ2-5; D is perhaps TRBD2 (5 bases). Germline-derived CDR1 and CDR2 are SGHTA and FQGNSA. CDR3 length: 14 residues. V lost 5 bases to trimming and J lost 2 bases, with 12 bases between them. The CDR3 coding sequence is TGTGCCAGCAGCCGAGGGTCAAAACAAGAGACCCAGTACTTC. It specifies CASSRGSKQETQYF. Using reference TRBV7-2 and TRBJ2-5 for the parts outside the CDR3, the full variable domain is GAGVSQSPSNKVTEKGKDVELRCDPISGHTALYWYRQSLGQGLEFLIYFQGNSAPDKSGLPSDRFSAERTGGSVSTLTIQRTQQEDSAVYLCASSRGSKQETQYFGPGTRLLVL.

In the case of this clonotype: This may be a read error, as it is one base from a much larger clone. J is TRBJ2-7 and V is TRBV7-9; possible D gene TRBD2, 6 bases. Gene TRBJ2-5 matches the end of the DNA better, so the J call may be wrong. CDR1 is SEHNR and CDR2 is FQNEAQ in the germline V gene (reference sequence). CDR3 length: 12 residues. CDR3 nucleotides: TGTGCCAGCAGTTGGGGACTGACGACCCAGTACTTC. This translates into CASSWGLTTQYF.

The rearrangement uses TRBV4-2 and TRBJ1-4, with 9 bases aligning to TRBD1. The germline CDR1 and CDR2 sequences are LGHNA and YNFKEQ. The junction had 15 bases not matched to a gene; V was cut back by 4 bases and J by 12 bases. This CDR3 is built from 16 residues. The CDR3 nucleotides are TGTGCCAGCAGCCTGGTCCCGGGACAGGGTTCCGAAGAACTGTTTTTT. This gives the protein CASSLVPGQGSEELFF.

The chain carries TRBV12-3 or TRBV12-4 and TRBJ2-7; the match to TRBD2 covers 8 bases. The V and J ends lost 5 bases and 1 base, in that order; junction bases with no gene match: 4. The CDR3 covers 14 residues. CDR3 amino acids: CASSRGRMSYEQYF. In nucleotides, the CDR3 is TGTGCCAGCAGTCGCGGGAGGATGTCCTACGAGCAGTACTTC.

About this clonotype itself: Germline and junction disagree at one end, which may indicate a read error. The CDR3 bases are TGTGCCAGCAGTCTCCGGGATCCCGGGAAGTTCCATGGCGACACCTTC. Its translation is CASSLRDPGKFHGDTF. The rearrangement links TRBV27 to TRBJ1-2; D call uncertain. Germline V gene data show CDR1 as MNHEY and CDR2 as SMNVEV (reference sequence). The CDR3 is 16 residues long.

This clonotype has more than one count but fewer than ten. The chain links TRBV7-3 to TRBJ2-2; no reliable D call. V was cut by 7 bases and J by 1 base, with 10 bases left in between. The CDR3 has 14 amino acids. Germline-derived CDR1 and CDR2 are SGHTA and FQGTGA. The CDR3 is CASTFYGNTGELFF. CDR3 coding DNA: TGTGCCAGCACCTTCTACGGGAACACCGGGGAGCTGTTTTTT.

The chain has TRBV7-9 and TRBJ2-5; D perhaps matches TRBD2 (7 bases). Trimming cost V 2 bases and J 11 bases, with 21 bases left between them. The V gene's germline CDR1 is SEHNR and CDR2 FQNEAQ (reference sequence). This CDR3 contains 15 residues. In nucleotides, the CDR3 is TGTGCCAGCAGCTTAAATAGCGGGCAAGCGAGGGGGCAGTACTTC. Its translation is CASSLNSGQARGQYF.

Concerning this clonotype: Since a much larger clone is just one base distant, this may be a read error. This chain links TRBV12-3 or TRBV12-4 with TRBJ2-5; D is uncertain. The J call is uncertain, as TRBJ2-7 better fits the DNA end. The CDR3 runs to 12 residues. CDR3 coding DNA: TGTGCCAGCAGTTTAGCGTCGGACGAGCAGTACTTC. It translates to CASSLASDEQYF.

The chain has TRBV9 and TRBJ2-1; 10 bases are a match to TRBD2. In germline, CDR1 is SGDLS, CDR2 YYNGEE. This CDR3 is 15 amino acids long. V lost 2 bases to trimming and J lost 7 bases; unmatched junction nucleotides: 6. This CDR3 is CASSVLAGVGNEQFF. The CDR3 region has the DNA TGTGCCAGCAGCGTTCTAGCGGGAGTCGGGAATGAGCAGTTCTTC.